Listed here is a single TCR beta chain. No antigen is known for it. This CDR3 is 19 amino acids long. Trimming removed 3 bases from V and 3 bases from J; junction bases left unmatched: 11. CDR1 and CDR2 (germline): GTSNPN, SVGIG (reference sequence). TCRdb's copy holds only in-frame clones and misses some; the assay was immunoSEQ multiplex PCR. The sample consists of about 140,000 clones, 80% of them appearing once. The entry originates in a study of cytotoxic CD8 clonotypes in ibrutinib-treated CLL. Study details: Recorded responses included approximately 25 partial and 2 complete; following median approximately 5.5 years, roughly 15 stayed remitted and roughly twelve progressed. The average sample held approximately 260,000 productive templates and tens of thousands of productive rearrangements.

Whole-study results and caveats: Elevated clonality accompanied ibrutinib response, with a return toward baseline values at progression. Clonality measured at baseline exceeded age-matched healthy donors, tracking circulating CD8+ T-cell counts.

This sample comprised PBMCs, obtained after 36 months of ibrutinib treatment. The sequence derives from a human donor with chronic lymphocytic leukemia. The genes are TRBV30 and TRBJ2-2; 15 bases are shared with TRBD2. Here the CDR3 reads CAWSRARTSGRVYTGELFF. CDR3 in DNA: TGTGCCTGGAGCCGAGCCCGGACTAGCGGGAGGGTTTACACCGGGGAGCTGTTTTTT.